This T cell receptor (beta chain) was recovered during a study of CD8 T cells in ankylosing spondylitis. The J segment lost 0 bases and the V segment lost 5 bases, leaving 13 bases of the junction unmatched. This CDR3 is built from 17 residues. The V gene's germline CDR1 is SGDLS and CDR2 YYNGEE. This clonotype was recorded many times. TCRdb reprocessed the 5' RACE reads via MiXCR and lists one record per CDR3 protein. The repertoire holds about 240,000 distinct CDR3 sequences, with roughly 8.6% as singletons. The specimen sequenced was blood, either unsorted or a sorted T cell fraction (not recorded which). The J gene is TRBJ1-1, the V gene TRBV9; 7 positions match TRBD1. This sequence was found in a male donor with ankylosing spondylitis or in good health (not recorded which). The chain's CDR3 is CASRDPPGQIMNTEAFF. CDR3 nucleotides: TGTGCCAGCAGGGATCCCCCGGGACAGATCATGAACACTGAAGCTTTCTTT.